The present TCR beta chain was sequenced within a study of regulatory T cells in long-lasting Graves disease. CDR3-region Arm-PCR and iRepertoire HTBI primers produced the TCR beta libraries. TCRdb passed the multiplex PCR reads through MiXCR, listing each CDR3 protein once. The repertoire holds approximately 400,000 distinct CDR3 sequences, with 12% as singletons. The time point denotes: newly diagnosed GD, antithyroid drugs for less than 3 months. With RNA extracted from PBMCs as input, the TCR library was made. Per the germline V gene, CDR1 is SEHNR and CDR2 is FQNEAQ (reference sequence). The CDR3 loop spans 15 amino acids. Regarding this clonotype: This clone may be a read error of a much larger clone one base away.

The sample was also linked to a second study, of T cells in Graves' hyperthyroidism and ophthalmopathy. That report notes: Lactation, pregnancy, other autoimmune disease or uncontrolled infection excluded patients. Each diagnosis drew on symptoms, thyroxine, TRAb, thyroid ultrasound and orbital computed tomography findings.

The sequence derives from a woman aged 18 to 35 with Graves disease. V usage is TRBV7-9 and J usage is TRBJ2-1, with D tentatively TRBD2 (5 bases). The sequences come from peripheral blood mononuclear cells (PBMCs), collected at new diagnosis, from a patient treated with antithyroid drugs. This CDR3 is CASRDREWKNNEQSF. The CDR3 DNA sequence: TGTGCCAGCAGGGACCGGGAATGGAAGAACAATGAGCAGTCCTTC.